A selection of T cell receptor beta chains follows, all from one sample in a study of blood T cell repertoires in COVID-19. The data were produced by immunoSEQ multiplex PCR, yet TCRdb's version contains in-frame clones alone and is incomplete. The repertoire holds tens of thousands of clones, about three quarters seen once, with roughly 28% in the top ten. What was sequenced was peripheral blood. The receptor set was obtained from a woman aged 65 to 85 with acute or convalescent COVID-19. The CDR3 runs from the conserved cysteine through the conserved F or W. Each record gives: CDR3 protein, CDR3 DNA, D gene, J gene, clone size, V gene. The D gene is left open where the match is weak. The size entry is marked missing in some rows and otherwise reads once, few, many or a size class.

CATVDRSNQPQHF	TGTGCCACCGTTGACAGGAGCAATCAGCCCCAGCATTTT	NA	TRBJ1-5	few	TRBV10-3
CASSTGGGTDTQYF	TGTGCCAGCAGTACGGGGGGGGGCACAGATACGCAGTATTTT	TRBD2	TRBJ2-3	NA	TRBV2
CASSLRLAGKTGELFF	TGTGCCAGCAGTTTACGACTAGCGGGAAAAACCGGGGAGCTGTTTTTT	TRBD2	TRBJ2-2	NA	TRBV28
CASSPRGTADNSPLHF	TGTGCCAGCAGCCCGAGGGGGACGGCAGATAATTCACCCCTCCACTTT	NA	TRBJ1-6	NA	TRBV9
CASSPSVGTLNTGELFF	TGTGCCAGCAGCCCTTCGGTCGGGACACTCAACACCGGGGAGCTGTTTTTT	NA	TRBJ2-2	few	TRBV5-4
CASSVGDRGSEAFF	TGTGCCAGCAGCGTAGGGGACAGGGGCTCTGAAGCTTTCTTT	TRBD1	TRBJ1-1	NA	TRBV9
CASSLLSMGNSHTQYF	TGTGCCAGCAGTTTATTGTCGATGGGTAATAGCCATACGCAGTATTTT	NA	TRBJ2-3	NA	TRBV28
CASSLEVAGGGTDTQYF	TGCGCCAGCAGCTTGGAGGTAGCGGGAGGAGGCACAGATACGCAGTATTTT	TRBD2	TRBJ2-3	NA	TRBV5-1
CASSYTVSSSYNEQFF	TGTGCCAGCAGTTACACAGTGTCGAGCTCCTACAATGAGCAGTTCTTC	NA	TRBJ2-1	NA	TRBV6-5
CASSLQGAVSYEQYF	TGTGCCAGCAGTTTACAGGGGGCGGTTTCCTACGAGCAGTACTTC	TRBD1	TRBJ2-7	NA	TRBV28
CAWSPGREKLFF	TGTGCCTGGAGCCCAGGGCGGGAAAAACTGTTTTTT	NA	TRBJ1-4	NA	TRBV30
CASSRITGTGGDQPQHF	TGTGCCAGCAGTAGAATAACCGGGACAGGGGGCGATCAGCCCCAGCATTTT	TRBD1	TRBJ1-5	NA	TRBV6-2/TRBV6-3
CASSPNSPLAGVGTQYF	TGTGCCAGCTCACCCAACTCCCCTTTGGCGGGAGTGGGGACCCAGTACTTC	TRBD2	TRBJ2-5	once	TRBV18
CASSSRGSETQYF	TGTGCCAGCAGCTCTAGGGGGTCTGAGACCCAGTACTTC	NA	TRBJ2-5	NA	TRBV7-3
CASSYGGVGNTIYF	TGTGCCAGCAGTTACGGGGGGGTCGGGAACACCATATATTTT	NA	TRBJ1-3	NA	TRBV6-5
CASSPGTSGQETQYF	TGTGCCAGCTCACCTGGGACTAGCGGACAAGAGACCCAGTACTTC	TRBD2	TRBJ2-5	NA	TRBV18
CASSLMGLAPLEQYF	TGTGCCAGCAGCTTAATGGGACTAGCTCCCCTCGAGCAGTACTTC	TRBD2	TRBJ2-7	NA	TRBV7-2
CASSPRLAGTYEQYF	TGTGCCAGCAGCCCCCGACTAGCGGGAACCTACGAGCAGTACTTC	TRBD2	TRBJ2-7	NA	TRBV9
CASSWDSKNTEAFF	TGTGCCAGCAGCTGGGACAGCAAGAACACTGAAGCTTTCTTT	TRBD1	TRBJ1-1	NA	TRBV6-5
CASSLGLASDEQYF	TGTGCCAGCAGCTTAGGACTAGCATCGGACGAGCAGTACTTC	TRBD2	TRBJ2-7	NA	TRBV7-9
CASSNRGLDTGELFF	TGTGCCAGCAGTAACAGGGGCCTGGACACCGGGGAGCTGTTTTTT	TRBD1	TRBJ2-2	NA	TRBV2
CASSYDRGGNQPQHF	TGTGCCAGCAGTTACGACAGGGGAGGTAATCAGCCCCAGCATTTT	TRBD1	TRBJ1-5	NA	TRBV6-5
CASSLERGTDTQYF	TGCGCCAGCAGCTTGGAGCGTGGCACAGATACGCAGTATTTT	NA	TRBJ2-3	NA	TRBV5-1
CASSLESGKHSPLHF	TGTGCCAGCAGCTTAGAATCTGGCAAACATTCACCCCTCCACTTT	NA	TRBJ1-6	NA	TRBV11-2
CASRSEGKTGELFF	TGTGCCAGCCGGTCGGAGGGTAAGACCGGGGAGCTGTTTTTT	NA	TRBJ2-2	NA	TRBV6-5
CASSYRTASPLHF	TGTGCCAGCAGCTATCGGACAGCATCACCCCTCCACTTT	NA	TRBJ1-6	NA	TRBV6-5
CASSYGDRGHYGYTF	TGTGCCAGCAGTTACGGCGACAGGGGCCACTATGGCTACACCTTC	TRBD1	TRBJ1-2	NA	TRBV6-2/TRBV6-3
CASSLGPDISSGNTIYF	TGTGCCAGCAGCCTAGGACCGGACATTTCCTCTGGAAACACCATATATTTT	NA	TRBJ1-3	NA	TRBV11-2
CASTQGFGRTDTQYF	TGTGCCAGCACCCAGGGGTTTGGGCGCACAGATACGCAGTATTTT	NA	TRBJ2-3	NA	TRBV27
CASSLDLGQADTGELFF	TGTGCCAGCAGCTTGGATCTTGGGCAGGCCGACACCGGGGAGCTGTTTTTT	NA	TRBJ2-2	NA	TRBV5-6
CASSDHGSYEQYF	TGTGCCAGCAGTGATCACGGCTCCTACGAGCAGTACTTC	NA	TRBJ2-7	NA	TRBV25-1
CASSESGGSEKLFF	TGTGCCAGCAGCGAAAGTGGCGGGTCAGAAAAACTGTTTTTT	NA	TRBJ1-4	NA	TRBV2
CASSVSGRRGDTQYF	TGTGCCAGCAGCGTTAGCGGGAGACGGGGAGATACGCAGTATTTT	TRBD2	TRBJ2-3	NA	TRBV7-2
CASRKHQKLFF	TGTGCCAGCAGGAAACATCAAAAACTGTTTTTT	NA	TRBJ1-4	NA	TRBV27
CASSLSSPRGAFF	TGTGCCAGCAGTTTATCCTCTCCGCGAGGAGCTTTCTTT	NA	TRBJ1-1	once	TRBV28
CASSYGQGGNQPQHF	TGTGCCAGCAGTTACGGGCAGGGTGGCAATCAGCCCCAGCATTTT	NA	TRBJ1-5	NA	TRBV6-6
CASSRRGLGNQPQHF	TGTGCCAGCAGCCGGCGGGGCCTGGGCAATCAGCCCCAGCATTTT	NA	TRBJ1-5	NA	TRBV28
CASRKLPMNTGELFF	TGTGCCAGTAGGAAACTGCCTATGAACACCGGGGAGCTGTTTTTT	NA	TRBJ2-2	many	TRBV19
CASSLTRQVTYGYTF	TGTGCCAGCAGCTTGACTAGACAGGTGACCTATGGCTACACCTTC	NA	TRBJ1-2	once	TRBV5-4
CASSPRPGQDSGNTIYF	TGTGCCAGCAGCCCGCGCCCAGGACAGGACTCTGGAAACACCATATATTTT	TRBD1	TRBJ1-3	NA	TRBV9
CASSLGASGLQETQYF	TGTGCCAGCAGCTTGGGTGCTAGCGGGTTGCAAGAGACCCAGTACTTC	TRBD2	TRBJ2-5	NA	TRBV5-6
CASSTSGTSNEQFF	TGCGCCAGCAGCACATCCGGGACTAGCAATGAGCAGTTCTTC	TRBD2	TRBJ2-1	NA	TRBV5-1
CASSFSLTDTQYF	TGCGCCAGCAGCTTCTCTCTCACAGATACGCAGTATTTT	NA	TRBJ2-3	NA	TRBV5-1
CASSDQVSGRGYGYTF	TGTGCCAGCAGTGATCAAGTTTCGGGGAGAGGCTATGGCTACACCTTC	NA	TRBJ1-2	NA	TRBV6-1
CASSQDIFQPQHF	TGTGCCAGCAGCCAAGATATTTTCCAGCCCCAGCATTTT	NA	TRBJ1-5	NA	TRBV3-1/TRBV3-2
CAIRQGSNQPQHF	TGTGCCATCAGACAGGGGAGCAATCAGCCCCAGCATTTT	TRBD1	TRBJ1-5	NA	TRBV10-3
CASSLTGFVEKLFF	TGTGCCAGCAGCTTGACAGGGTTCGTTGAAAAACTGTTTTTT	TRBD1	TRBJ1-4	NA	TRBV6-2/TRBV6-3
CASSPGQGRDEKLFF	TGCGCCAGCAGCCCCGGACAGGGGAGGGATGAAAAACTGTTTTTT	TRBD1	TRBJ1-4	NA	TRBV5-1
CASSDGTGGMETQYF	TGTGCCAGCAGTGACGGAACAGGGGGAATGGAGACCCAGTACTTC	TRBD1	TRBJ2-5	few	TRBV2
CASSDNPHRAIYNEQFF	TGTGCCAGCAGTGACAACCCACACAGGGCTATCTACAATGAGCAGTTCTTC	NA	TRBJ2-1	NA	TRBV6-1
CASSRDSQETQYF	TGTGCCAGCAGCCGGGACAGCCAAGAGACCCAGTACTTC	TRBD1	TRBJ2-5	NA	TRBV12-3/TRBV12-4
CATRGSSSYEQYF	TGTGCCACCAGAGGTTCTAGCTCCTACGAGCAGTACTTC	NA	TRBJ2-7	NA	TRBV15